This T cell receptor beta chain was captured in a study of OX40 agonist ivuxolimab in advanced cancers. Study context: The dose-escalation cohort was around 83% male, with a mean age of about 58 years, ranging roughly 20 to 90.

General observations from the study: There was clonal expansion of CD4+ and CD8+ blood T cells by week 6 at 0.1 to 3.0 mg/kg. Among the least clonally expanded were partial responders at 0.1-3.0 mg/kg. The study did not work out the antigen specificity of the expanded peripheral T cells.

Concerning this clone: Its antigen is still unknown.

TCRdb's copy holds only in-frame clones and misses some; the assay was immunoSEQ multiplex PCR. The sample carries more than 50,000 clones, 86% recorded once. V lost 5 bases and J lost 4; bases outside the gene matches: 6. CDR1 and CDR2 from the germline V gene are SGHTS and YDEGEE. The CDR3 extends over 15 amino acids. The clonotype comes from an adult with an advanced solid tumor such as melanoma, head and neck, liver or kidney cancer. The gene calls are TRBV5-8 and TRBJ2-5, with 12 bases matching TRBD1. Material: CD4+ or CD8+ T cells sorted from blood, obtained in a trial of the OX40 agonist ivuxolimab. In DNA form, the CDR3 reads TGTGCCAGCAGGCCCGGGACAGGGGGCGGAGAGACCCAGTACTTC. It is translated as CASRPGTGGGETQYF.